These 5 T cell receptor beta chains were sequenced from one sample in a study of radiation and T cells in renal cell carcinoma. TCRdb's copy holds only in-frame clones and misses some; the assay was immunoSEQ multiplex PCR. The sample carries around 160,000 clones, about 88% recorded once. Time point denoted: baseline pretreatment blood. Noted treatment: 15 Gy SBRT to primary tumor, nephrectomy 4 weeks later. This sample comprised blood, obtained from a patient whose treatment included radiotherapy and nephrectomy. All receptors derive from a woman in her seventies with renal cell carcinoma.

This chain joins TRBV27 and TRBJ1-4; D unresolved. Per germline, CDR1 MNHEY and CDR2 SMNVEV (reference sequence). The CDR3 totals 13 residues. The V and J ends lost 8 bases and 3 bases respectively, with 10 bases between them. CDR3 protein: CASRFSANEKLFF. Written as DNA, the CDR3 is TGTGCCAGCCGGTTCTCTGCTAATGAAAAACTGTTTTTT.

The chain has TRBV5-4 and TRBJ2-5, with D perhaps TRBD1 or TRBD2 (5 bases each). Germline V lookup: CDR1 SGHNT, CDR2 YYREEE (reference sequence). The V gene lost 0 bases and the J gene lost 3 bases, with 12 bases spanning the gap. This CDR3 contains 15 residues. The CDR3 DNA is TGTGCCAGCAGCTTGGCTCCGAGGGGTAAAGAGACCCAGTACTTC. Encoded protein: CASSLAPRGKETQYF.

This sequence joins TRBV7-9 and TRBJ1-6; 10 bases line up with TRBD1. The CDR3 spans 15 residues. V lost 4 bases and J lost 7; bases outside the gene matches: 4. Germline V gene data show CDR1 as SEHNR and CDR2 as FQNEAQ (reference sequence). The CDR3, as DNA: TGTGCCAGCAGCTCCGGACAGGGGGTGAATTCACCCCTCCACTTT. Translation: CASSSGQGVNSPLHF.

The V and J genes are TRBV7-9 and TRBJ1-4; a possible D gene is TRBD1 (5 bases). This CDR3 contains 14 residues. Germline V gene sequence: CDR1 SEHNR, CDR2 FQNEAQ (reference sequence). Trimming took 5 bases from V and 7 from J, leaving 14 bases between them. The CDR3 region is CASSVGGKGEKLFF. The DNA for the CDR3 is TGTGCCAGCAGCGTCGGGGGGAAGGGTGAAAAACTGTTTTTT. The full variable domain, completed using reference TRBV7-9 and TRBJ1-4, is DTGVSQNPRHKITKRGQNVTFRCDPISEHNRLYWYRQTLGQGPEFLTYFQNEAQLEKSRLLSDRFSAERPKGSFSTLEIQRTEQGDSAMYLCASSVGGKGEKLFFGSGTQLSVL.

DNA for the CDR3: TGTGCCAGCAGTGTAACAGGGGTCAACATTCAGTACTTC. It specifies CASSVTGVNIQYF. The genes are TRBV25-1 and TRBJ2-4; 7 bases agree with TRBD1. Germline assignment: CDR1 MGHDK and CDR2 SYGVNS. CDR3 length: 13 residues. V trimming: 4 bases; J trimming: 7 bases; junction bases outside the gene matches: 4.